These T cell receptor beta chains were read from a single sample in a study of cytotoxic CD8 clonotypes in ibrutinib-treated CLL. The assay was immunoSEQ multiplex PCR, and TCRdb's table has in-frame clones only and misses some. The sample gives 95,000 to 100,000 clones, about 78% of which show up once; about 32% is in the top ten. The specimen comprised PBMCs, sampled after 12 months of ibrutinib treatment. The receptors here all came from a human donor with chronic lymphocytic leukemia. CDR3s include the opening cysteine and the closing phenylalanine or tryptophan. A D gene is named only where the DNA matches it firmly. The listing skips clone size in some rows; elsewhere it reads once, few, many or a size class.

V gene	clone size	D gene	J gene	CDR3 protein	CDR3 DNA
TRBV7-9	few	NA	TRBJ1-6	CASSLAYPFSPLHF	TGTGCCAGCAGCTTAGCTTACCCATTCTCACCCCTCCACTTT
TRBV6-5	NA	NA	TRBJ1-2	CASSSTAGRYTF	TGTGCCAGCAGTTCAACGGCAGGGCGGTACACCTTC
TRBV5-8	few	TRBD1	TRBJ1-4	CASSGGQGAREKLFF	TGTGCCAGCAGCGGAGGACAGGGGGCGCGGGAAAAACTGTTTTTT
TRBV7-9	NA	NA	TRBJ2-3	CASSPSGGTDTQYF	TGTGCCAGCAGCCCCTCTGGGGGCACAGATACGCAGTATTTT
TRBV6-1	NA	NA	TRBJ1-3	CASLQGPSGNTIYF	TGTGCCAGCCTCCAGGGCCCCTCTGGAAACACCATATATTTT
TRBV7-9	NA	NA	TRBJ2-3	CASSLWGSTDTQYF	TGTGCCAGCAGCTTATGGGGCAGCACAGATACGCAGTATTTT
TRBV4-2	NA	NA	TRBJ1-2	CASSQDQVANYGYTF	TGTGCCAGCAGCCAAGATCAGGTGGCAAACTATGGCTACACCTTC
TRBV9	few	NA	TRBJ1-2	CASSYIGAGYGYTF	TGTGCCAGCAGCTACATTGGGGCAGGGTATGGCTACACCTTC
TRBV2	once	NA	TRBJ2-7	CASSGDYEQYF	TGTGCCAGCAGTGGCGACTACGAGCAGTACTTC
TRBV5-1	NA	TRBD1	TRBJ2-2	CASSPTTGGGNTGELFF	TGCGCCAGCAGCCCGACTACAGGGGGCGGGAACACCGGGGAGCTGTTTTTT
TRBV5-6	NA	NA	TRBJ1-1	CASSFRGTVNTEAFF	TGTGCCAGCAGCTTTAGAGGGACGGTGAACACTGAAGCTTTCTTT
TRBV5-6	NA	TRBD1	TRBJ2-4	CASSGDRGLTKNIQYF	TGTGCCAGCAGCGGGGACAGGGGGTTAACCAAAAACATTCAGTACTTC
TRBV2	NA	NA	TRBJ2-7	CASRDTEVLYEQYF	TGTGCCAGCAGGGACACGGAGGTGTTATACGAGCAGTACTTC
TRBV5-1	NA	TRBD1	TRBJ1-2	CASSDGTALANYGYTF	TGCGCCAGCAGCGACGGGACAGCCTTAGCTAACTATGGCTACACCTTC
TRBV9	NA	TRBD2	TRBJ2-1	CASSLAGSYNEQFF	TGTGCCAGCAGCCTAGCGGGCTCCTACAATGAGCAGTTCTTC
TRBV4-2	NA	NA	TRBJ2-3	CASSREDGTDTQYF	TGTGCCAGCAGCCGCGAGGACGGAACAGATACGCAGTATTTT
TRBV9	NA	TRBD1	TRBJ1-1	CASSRQGDTEAFF	TGTGCCAGCAGTCGACAGGGCGACACTGAAGCTTTCTTT
TRBV12-5	NA	NA	TRBJ2-7	CASGPGPPYEQYF	TGTGCTAGTGGTCCTGGGCCCCCCTACGAGCAGTACTTC
TRBV29-1	once	TRBD1	TRBJ2-5	CSVHRQGGETQYF	TGCAGCGTTCACCGACAGGGTGGTGAGACCCAGTACTTC
TRBV27	NA	NA	TRBJ2-3	CASRPSGTDTQYF	TGTGCCAGCAGGCCCTCAGGCACAGATACGCAGTATTTT
TRBV6-5	NA	NA	TRBJ1-3	CASSLDRGNTIYF	TGTGCCAGCAGTTTAGACAGAGGAAACACCATATATTTT
TRBV6-6	NA	NA	TRBJ2-7	CASSYGGPGEQYF	TGTGCCAGCAGTTACGGGGGGCCGGGGGAGCAGTACTTC
TRBV27	NA	TRBD2	TRBJ2-1	CASSSLAGRYNEQFF	TGTGCCAGCAGTTCCCTAGCGGGACGTTACAATGAGCAGTTCTTC
TRBV10-1	NA	TRBD1	TRBJ2-1	CASSESSGTGGDEQFF	TGCGCCAGCAGTGAGTCTAGCGGGACAGGGGGCGATGAGCAGTTCTTC
TRBV19	NA	TRBD1	TRBJ2-1	CASSMDRDEQFF	TGTGCCAGTAGTATGGACAGGGATGAGCAGTTCTTC
TRBV7-6	NA	NA	TRBJ2-5	CASSFSLAGTQYF	TGTGCCAGCAGCTTTTCCCTGGCCGGGACCCAGTACTTC
TRBV4-2	NA	NA	TRBJ1-3	CASSQRGAGNTIYF	TGTGCCAGCAGCCAGCGGGGAGCTGGAAACACCATATATTTT
TRBV5-1	once	TRBD1	TRBJ1-2	CASAPGTGAGGYTF	TGCGCCAGCGCGCCCGGGACAGGGGCGGGAGGCTACACCTTC
TRBV30	NA	NA	TRBJ1-5	CAWSVSYGQPQHF	TGTGCCTGGAGTGTAAGTTACGGTCAGCCCCAGCATTTT
TRBV12-5	NA	NA	TRBJ2-1	CASGLVGPGNEQFF	TGTGCTAGTGGTTTGGTCGGGCCGGGAAATGAGCAGTTCTTC
TRBV30	NA	NA	TRBJ2-3	CAWFPKNGNTQYF	TGTGCCTGGTTTCCCAAGAATGGAAATACGCAGTATTTT
TRBV21-1	NA	NA	TRBJ2-5	CASSSPGRGQETQYF	TGTGCCAGCAGCAGCCCTGGCAGGGGGCAAGAGACCCAGTACTTC